This TCR beta chain originates from a study of OX40 agonist ivuxolimab in advanced cancers. As for the study in general: Hepatocellular carcinoma, melanoma, renal cell or head and neck cancer affected the dose-escalation patients. One hepatocellular carcinoma and a couple of cutaneous melanoma patients partially responded.

Turning to this clone: Its antigen is not known.

Study conclusions and caveats: More expanded clones were found, on average, in CD8+ than in CD4+ T cells.

The protocol was immunoSEQ multiplex PCR, while the TCRdb copy is restricted to in-frame clones and leaves out a portion. The sample has some 64,000 clones; 70% to 90% are singletons. The germline V and J ends were trimmed by 1 base and 2 bases, with 8 bases remaining between them. The CDR3 spans 14 residues. Germline V lookup: CDR1 SGHNT, CDR2 YENEEA. It was autoimmune disease history or systemic immunosuppression that excluded patients. The chain is built from TRBV11-3 and TRBJ2-5; D may correspond to TRBD1 or TRBD2 (5 bases each). The sequences come from CD4+ or CD8+ T cells sorted from blood, collected in a trial of the OX40 agonist ivuxolimab. This receptor was taken from an adult with an advanced solid tumor such as melanoma, head and neck, liver or kidney cancer. CDR3 nucleotides: TGTGCCAGCAGCTTAGGAGGGGTACAAGAGACCCAGTACTTC. It encodes CASSLGGVQETQYF.